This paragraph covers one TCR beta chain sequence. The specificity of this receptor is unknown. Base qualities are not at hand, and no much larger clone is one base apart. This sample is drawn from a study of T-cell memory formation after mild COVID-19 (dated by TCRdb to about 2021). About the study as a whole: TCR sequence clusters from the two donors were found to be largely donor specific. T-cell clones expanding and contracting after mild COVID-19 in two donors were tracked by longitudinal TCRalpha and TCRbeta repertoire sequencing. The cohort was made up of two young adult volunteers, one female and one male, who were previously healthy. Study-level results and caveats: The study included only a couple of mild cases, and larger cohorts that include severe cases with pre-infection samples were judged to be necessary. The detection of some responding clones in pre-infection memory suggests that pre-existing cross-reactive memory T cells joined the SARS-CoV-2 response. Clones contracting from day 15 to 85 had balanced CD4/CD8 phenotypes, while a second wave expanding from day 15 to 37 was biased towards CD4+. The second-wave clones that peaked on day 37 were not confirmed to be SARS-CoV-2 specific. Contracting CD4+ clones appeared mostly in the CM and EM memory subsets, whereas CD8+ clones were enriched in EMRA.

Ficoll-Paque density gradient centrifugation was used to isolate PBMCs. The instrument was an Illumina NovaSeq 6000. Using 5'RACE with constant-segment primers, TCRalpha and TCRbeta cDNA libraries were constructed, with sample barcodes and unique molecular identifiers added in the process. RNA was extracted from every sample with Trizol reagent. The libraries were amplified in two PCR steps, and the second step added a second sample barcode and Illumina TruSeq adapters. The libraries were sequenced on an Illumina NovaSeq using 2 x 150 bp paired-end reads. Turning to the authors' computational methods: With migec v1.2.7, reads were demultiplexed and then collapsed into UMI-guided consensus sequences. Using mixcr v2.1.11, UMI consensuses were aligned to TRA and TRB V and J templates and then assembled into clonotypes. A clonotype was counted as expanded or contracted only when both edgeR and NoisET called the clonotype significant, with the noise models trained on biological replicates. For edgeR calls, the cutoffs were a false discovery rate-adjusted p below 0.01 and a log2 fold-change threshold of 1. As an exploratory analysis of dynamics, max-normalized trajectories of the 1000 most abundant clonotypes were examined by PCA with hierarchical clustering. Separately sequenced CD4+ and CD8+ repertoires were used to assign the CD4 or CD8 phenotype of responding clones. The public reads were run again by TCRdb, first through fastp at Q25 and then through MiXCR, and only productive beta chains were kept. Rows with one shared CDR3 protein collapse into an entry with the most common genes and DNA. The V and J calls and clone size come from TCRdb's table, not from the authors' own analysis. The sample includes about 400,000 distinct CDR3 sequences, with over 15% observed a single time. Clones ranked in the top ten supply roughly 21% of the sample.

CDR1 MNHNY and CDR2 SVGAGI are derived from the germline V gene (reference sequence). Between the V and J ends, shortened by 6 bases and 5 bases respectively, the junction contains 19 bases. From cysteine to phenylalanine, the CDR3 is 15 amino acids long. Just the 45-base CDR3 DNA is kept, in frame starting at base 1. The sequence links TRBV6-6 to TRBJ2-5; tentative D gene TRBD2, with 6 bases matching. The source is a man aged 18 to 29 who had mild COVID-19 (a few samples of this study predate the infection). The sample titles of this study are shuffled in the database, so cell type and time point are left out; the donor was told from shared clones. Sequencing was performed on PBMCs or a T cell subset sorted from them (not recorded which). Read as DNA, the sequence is TGTGCCAGCAGCCCCCCAAGGGGAGGTCGGGAGACCCAGTACTTC. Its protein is CASSPPRGGRETQYF.